A single sample is the source of the 24 T cell receptor beta chains below, sequenced in a study of blood T cell repertoires in COVID-19. Some clones are missing from TCRdb's copy, which holds only in-frame ones; the method was immunoSEQ multiplex PCR. The data show about 120,000 clones, with around 87% seen just once and roughly 30% held by the top ten. Sample: peripheral blood. These receptors were collected from a woman in her seventies with acute or convalescent COVID-19.

The V gene is TRBV3-1 (or the pseudogene TRBV3-2), the J gene TRBJ2-7; D gene ambiguous. The CDR3 has 15 residues. In germline, CDR1 is LGHDT, CDR2 YNNKEL (reference sequence). V lost 0 bases, J lost 3 bases, and 12 bases lay in between. In nucleotides, the CDR3 is TGTGCCAGCAGCCAAGATCTAGGTCAGTTCTACGAGCAGTACTTC. Protein product: CASSQDLGQFYEQYF.

The chain has TRBV6-5 and TRBJ1-1; D is possibly TRBD1 (5 bases). Germline values: CDR1 MNHEY, CDR2 SVGAGI. The CDR3 contains 14 residues. Deletions cut 7 bases from V and 2 bases from J, with 14 bases between. For the CDR3, the DNA is TGTGCCAGCAAGATAGGGGCCCCAAACACTGAAGCTTTCTTT. Its protein is CASKIGAPNTEAFF.

The chain is built from TRBV7-3 and TRBJ2-5; D might be TRBD2 (6 bases). The V and J ends lost 3 bases and 2 bases respectively, with 13 bases between them. The CDR3 is made up of 15 amino acids. Germline CDR1 and CDR2: SGHTA and FQGTGA. The CDR3 loop reads CASSLGLNLQETQYF. As DNA, the CDR3 is TGTGCCAGCAGCTTGGGACTTAACCTACAAGAGACCCAGTACTTC.

The V call is TRBV9, the J call TRBJ1-4; D perhaps matches TRBD1 (5 bases). This CDR3 has 15 residues. In germline, CDR1 is SGDLS, CDR2 YYNGEE. The V and J ends lost 3 bases and 8 bases respectively, with 17 bases between them. CDR3 DNA sequence: TGTGCCAGCAGCGCCACCGGGGGGGTGGGAGAAAAACTGTTTTTT. Amino acids: CASSATGGVGEKLFF.

The chain is built from TRBV10-2 and TRBJ1-2, with a possible D match to TRBD1 (6 bases). Germline V gene sequence: CDR1 WSHSY, CDR2 SAAADI. V lost 3 bases to trimming and J lost 6 bases, with 11 bases between them. This CDR3 spans 13 amino acids. The CDR3 here is CASSDAGANGYTF. The DNA of the CDR3 is TGCGCCAGCAGTGATGCGGGGGCGAATGGCTACACCTTC.

The rearrangement uses TRBV3-1 (or the pseudogene TRBV3-2) and TRBJ1-1, with a tentative D call TRBD1 (5 bases). CDR1 is LGHDT and CDR2 is YNNKEL in the germline V gene (reference sequence). The CDR3 length is 14 residues. V was trimmed by 4 bases and J by 2 bases, leaving 11 bases between them. The CDR3 loop reads CASSRSGGNTEAFF. For the CDR3, the DNA is TGTGCCAGCAGCCGTAGCGGGGGAAACACTGAAGCTTTCTTT.

V is TRBV9 and J is TRBJ1-1; 10 bases are shared with TRBD1. Trimming at V came to 3 bases and at J to 10 bases, leaving 12 bases not matched to a gene. The CDR3 has 15 residues. The germline V gene encodes CDR1 SGDLS and CDR2 YYNGEE. The CDR3 here is CASSGDGTGETGAFF. The CDR3, as DNA: TGTGCCAGCAGCGGAGACGGGACAGGGGAAACGGGAGCTTTCTTT.

The chain uses TRBV28 and TRBJ2-1; D not resolved. Germline lookup yields CDR1 MDHEN and CDR2 SYDVKM. The V end was cut by 6 bases, the J end by 10 bases, with 13 bases between. The CDR3 totals 12 residues. The CDR3 DNA reads as TGTGCCAGCAGAACCGAGGCGAGCGAGCAGTTCTTC. This translates into CASRTEASEQFF.

This clone came up once. The chain is built from TRBV4-2 and TRBJ1-4; D perhaps matches TRBD1 (5 bases). The V and J ends lost 0 bases and 10 bases respectively, with 18 bases between them. In germline, CDR1 is LGHNA, CDR2 YNFKEQ. The CDR3 is made up of 16 amino acids. CDR3 sequence reads: CASSQDGGSAGGKLFF. The CDR3 bases are TGTGCCAGCAGCCAAGACGGGGGGTCAGCAGGTGGAAAACTGTTTTTT.

This clone came up a few times. The chain carries TRBV28 and TRBJ2-2, with D unresolved. Germline loops: CDR1 MDHEN, CDR2 SYDVKM. The CDR3 has 14 amino acids. V shed 7 bases and J shed 6 bases, with 15 bases lying between them. The CDR3, as DNA: TGTGCCAGCAATCTAATGTCCCCGCCCGGGGAGCTGTTTTTT. It is translated as CASNLMSPPGELFF.

This chain connects TRBV18 to TRBJ2-1, with TRBD2 matching 11 bases. Trimming cost V 2 bases and J 0 bases; bases outside gene matches: 3. The germline CDR1 and CDR2 sequences are KGHSH and LQKENI. CDR3 size: 17 residues. As DNA, the CDR3 is TGTGCCAGCTCACCATCAACTAGCGGGAGCTCCTACAATGAGCAGTTCTTC. It codes for CASSPSTSGSSYNEQFF.

Note on this clone: The sample holds other DNA sequences that translate to the same CDR3. This chain joins TRBV3-1 (or the pseudogene TRBV3-2) and TRBJ1-5; TRBD1 agrees at 7 bases. V trimming: 0 bases; J trimming: 7 bases; junction bases outside the gene matches: 6. The germline gives CDR1 LGHDT, CDR2 YNNKEL (reference sequence). CDR3 size: 15 residues. The CDR3 region has the DNA TGTGCCAGCAGCCAAGATTCACAGGGGTGGCAGCCCCAGCATTTT. Its translation is CASSQDSQGWQPQHF.

The rearrangement uses TRBV19 and TRBJ1-5, with TRBD1 matching over 7 bases. CDR1 LNHDA and CDR2 SQIVND come from the germline V gene (reference sequence). The CDR3 sequence is 15 residues long. With 5 bases clipped from V and 4 bases from J, the junction kept 8 bases outside the gene matches. The CDR3 region is CASSVGQLINQPQHF. The CDR3, as DNA: TGTGCCAGTAGTGTGGGACAGTTGATAAATCAGCCCCAGCATTTT.

V gene TRBV5-4 combines with J gene TRBJ1-1, with 7 positions matching TRBD1. The J segment lost 0 bases and the V segment lost 3 bases, leaving 5 bases of the junction unmatched. Per germline, CDR1 SGHNT and CDR2 YYREEE (reference sequence). There are 15 residues in the CDR3. The CDR3 DNA follows: TGTGCCAGCAGCTCCCCGGGACAGATGAACACTGAAGCTTTCTTT. It translates to CASSSPGQMNTEAFF.

The chain links TRBV19 to TRBJ1-2, with 7 bases aligning to TRBD1. CDR1 LNHDA and CDR2 SQIVND come from the germline V gene (reference sequence). CDR3 length: 14 residues. After removal of 6 bases from V and 6 bases from J, the junction contained 10 bases not matched to a gene. The CDR3 is CASSARGSVNGYTF. The CDR3 DNA reads as TGTGCCAGTAGCGCCAGGGGGTCGGTTAATGGCTACACCTTC.

The chain carries TRBV12-5 and TRBJ2-7; 10 nucleotides line up with TRBD1. V was pared by 0 bases and J by 2 bases, with 4 bases of the junction left unmatched. Germline V gene sequence: CDR1 LGHNT, CDR2 FRNRAP. CDR3 size: 16 residues. In DNA form, the CDR3 reads TGTGCTAGTGGTTTGGTAGTGGGACAGGGGCCCTACGAGCAGTACTTC. Amino acid sequence: CASGLVVGQGPYEQYF. The complete variable domain, with remaining parts taken from reference TRBV12-5 and TRBJ2-7, reads DARVTQTPRHKVTEMGQEVTMRCQPILGHNTVFWYRQTMMQGLELLAYFRNRAPLDDSGMPKDRFSAEMPDATLATLKIQPSEPRDSAVYFCASGLVVGQGPYEQYFGPGTRLTVT.

The chain uses TRBV18 and TRBJ2-1; TRBD1 matches 10 bases. The length of the CDR3 is 13 residues. From germline, CDR1 is KGHSH and CDR2 LQKENI. V shed 5 bases, J shed 9 bases, and the junction held 4 bases outside the gene matches. As DNA, the CDR3 is TGTGCCAGCTCAACGACAGGGGGCGGTGAGCAGTTCTTC. It specifies CASSTTGGGEQFF.

The chain couples TRBV18 to TRBJ1-3; D remains unclear. Looked up from germline, CDR1 is KGHSH and CDR2 is LQKENI. V was clipped by 6 bases and J by 0 bases, with 12 bases between them. CDR3 size: 15 residues. CDR3 nucleotide sequence: TGTGCCAGCTCGCCCGCCGGGGTCTCTGGAAACACCATATATTTT. Translation gives CASSPAGVSGNTIYF.

This chain joins TRBV12-3 or TRBV12-4 and TRBJ1-2, with a weak D call TRBD1 (5 bases). V gave up 7 bases and J gave up 9 bases, with 18 bases separating them. This CDR3 spans 13 amino acids. DNA for the CDR3: TGTGCCAGCACCCAGGGAGGCTGGGCTAGCTACACCTTC. It encodes CASTQGGWASYTF.

This sequence joins TRBV6-6 and TRBJ1-2, with 8 bases aligning to TRBD1. CDR1 MNHNY and CDR2 SVGAGI come from the germline V gene (reference sequence). This CDR3 has 13 amino acids. The ends lost 6 bases at V and 6 bases at J; junction bases unmatched: 6. The CDR3 protein is CASRRQGSHGYTF. The CDR3 coding sequence is TGTGCCAGCAGAAGACAGGGGTCGCATGGCTACACCTTC.

The V call is TRBV28, the J call TRBJ1-1; no reliable D call. This CDR3 has 13 residues. V was cut by 5 bases and J by 4 bases, with 11 bases left in between. CDR1 is MDHEN, CDR2 SYDVKM, per germline. The CDR3 bases are TGTGCCAGCAGTCCGACGGGAACCACTGAAGCTTTCTTT. Its translation: CASSPTGTTEAFF.

The CDR3 DNA sequence: TGTGCCAGCAGTCTGGACAGTACCTTTAATTCACCCCTCCACTTT. It translates to CASSLDSTFNSPLHF. The gene calls are TRBV2 and TRBJ1-6; TRBD1 might be the D (6 bases). Germline-derived CDR1 and CDR2 are SNHLY and FYNNEI. V was pared by 5 bases and J by 6 bases, with 14 bases between. This CDR3 has 15 residues.

V usage is TRBV3-1 (or the pseudogene TRBV3-2) and J usage is TRBJ2-4; TRBD1 might be the D (5 bases). This CDR3 region has 13 residues. V lost 2 bases to trimming and J lost 8 bases, with 10 bases between them. CDR1 LGHDT and CDR2 YNNKEL come from the germline V gene (reference sequence). This CDR3 reads CASSQKGVYIQYF. The CDR3 DNA reads as TGTGCCAGCAGCCAAAAAGGGGTTTACATTCAGTACTTC.

The chain employs TRBV18 and TRBJ2-1; the match to TRBD2 covers 9 bases. The CDR3 has 13 amino acids. V trimming: 5 bases; J trimming: 10 bases; junction bases outside the gene matches: 6. Per germline, CDR1 KGHSH and CDR2 LQKENI. The CDR3 sequence is CASSEGLAGEQFF. DNA of the CDR3: TGTGCCAGCTCAGAGGGACTAGCAGGGGAGCAGTTCTTC.